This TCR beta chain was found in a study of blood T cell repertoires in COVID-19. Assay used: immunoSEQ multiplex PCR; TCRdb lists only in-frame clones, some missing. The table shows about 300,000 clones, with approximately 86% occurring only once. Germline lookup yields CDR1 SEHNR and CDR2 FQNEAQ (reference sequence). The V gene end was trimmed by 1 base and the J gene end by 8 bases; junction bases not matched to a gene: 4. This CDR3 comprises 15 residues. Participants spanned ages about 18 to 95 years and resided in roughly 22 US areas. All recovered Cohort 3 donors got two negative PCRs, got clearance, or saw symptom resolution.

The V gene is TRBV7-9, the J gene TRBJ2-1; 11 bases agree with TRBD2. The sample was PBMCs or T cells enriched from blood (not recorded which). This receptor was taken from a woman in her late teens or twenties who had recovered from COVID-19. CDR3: CASSLELAGVYEQFF. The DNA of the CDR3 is TGTGCCAGCAGCTTAGAACTAGCGGGAGTCTATGAGCAGTTCTTC. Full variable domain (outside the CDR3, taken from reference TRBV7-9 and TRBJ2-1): DTGVSQNPRHKITKRGQNVTFRCDPISEHNRLYWYRQTLGQGPEFLTYFQNEAQLEKSRLLSDRFSAERPKGSFSTLEIQRTEQGDSAMYLCASSLELAGVYEQFFGPGTRLTVL.